This T cell receptor (beta chain) was sequenced during a study of blood T cell repertoires in COVID-19. On the study more broadly: The cDNA or gDNA used as material had been derived from T cells, B-cell-depleted T cells, or PBMCs.

CDR1 LGHDT and CDR2 YNNKEL come from the germline V gene (reference sequence). V trimming: 1 base; J trimming: 6 bases; junction bases outside the gene matches: 11. This CDR3 spans 16 amino acids. The table came from immunoSEQ multiplex PCR; TCRdb's copy has only in-frame clones and leaves some out. The sample lists about 120,000 clones, about nine tenths seen once, with approximately 1.7% in the top ten. Sequencing input: peripheral blood. The TCR sequence derives from a human donor with active COVID-19. The donor label of this sample is uncertain. This chain links TRBV3-1 (or the pseudogene TRBV3-2) with TRBJ2-7; 8 bases align to TRBD1. CDR3 amino acids: CASSQGRTGKTGEQYF. As DNA, the CDR3 is TGTGCCAGCAGCCAAGGTAGGACAGGGAAGACAGGCGAGCAGTACTTC.